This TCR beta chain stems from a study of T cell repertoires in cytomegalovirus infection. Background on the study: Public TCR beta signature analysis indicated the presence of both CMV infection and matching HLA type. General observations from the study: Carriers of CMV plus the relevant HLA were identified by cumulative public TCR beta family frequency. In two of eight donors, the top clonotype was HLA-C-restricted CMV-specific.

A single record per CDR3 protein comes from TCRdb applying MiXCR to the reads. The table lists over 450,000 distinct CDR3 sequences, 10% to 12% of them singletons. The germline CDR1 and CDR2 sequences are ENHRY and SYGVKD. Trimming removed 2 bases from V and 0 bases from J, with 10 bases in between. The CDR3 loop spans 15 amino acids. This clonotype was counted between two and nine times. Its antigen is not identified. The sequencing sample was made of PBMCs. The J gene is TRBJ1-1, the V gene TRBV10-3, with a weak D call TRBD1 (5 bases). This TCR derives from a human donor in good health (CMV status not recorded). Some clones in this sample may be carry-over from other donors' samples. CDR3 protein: CAISEIAGMNTEAFF. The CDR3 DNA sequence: TGTGCCATCAGTGAGATTGCAGGGATGAACACTGAAGCTTTCTTT.